This TCR beta chain was retrieved from a study of blood T cells in healthy people across ages. Through a sample-barcoded 5' primer and a J-beta primer mix, a second PCR was run for roughly 6 to 11 cycles. TCRdb passed the 5' RACE reads through MiXCR, listing each CDR3 protein once. The repertoire consists of hundreds of thousands of distinct CDR3 sequences, with less than 80% occurring once and the leading ten covering roughly 26%. Germline V gene sequence: CDR1 SQVTM, CDR2 ANQGSEA. Trimming at V came to 8 bases and at J to 2 bases, leaving 7 bases not matched to a gene. The CDR3 contains 13 residues. This clonotype was found a few times.

The receptor was isolated from a young man in good health. What was sequenced was blood. The V gene is TRBV29-1, the J gene TRBJ2-3; 7 nucleotides line up with TRBD1. CDR3 sequence: CSLTGAYTDTQYF. The CDR3 nucleotides read TGCAGCTTAACAGGGGCGTACACAGATACGCAGTATTTT.